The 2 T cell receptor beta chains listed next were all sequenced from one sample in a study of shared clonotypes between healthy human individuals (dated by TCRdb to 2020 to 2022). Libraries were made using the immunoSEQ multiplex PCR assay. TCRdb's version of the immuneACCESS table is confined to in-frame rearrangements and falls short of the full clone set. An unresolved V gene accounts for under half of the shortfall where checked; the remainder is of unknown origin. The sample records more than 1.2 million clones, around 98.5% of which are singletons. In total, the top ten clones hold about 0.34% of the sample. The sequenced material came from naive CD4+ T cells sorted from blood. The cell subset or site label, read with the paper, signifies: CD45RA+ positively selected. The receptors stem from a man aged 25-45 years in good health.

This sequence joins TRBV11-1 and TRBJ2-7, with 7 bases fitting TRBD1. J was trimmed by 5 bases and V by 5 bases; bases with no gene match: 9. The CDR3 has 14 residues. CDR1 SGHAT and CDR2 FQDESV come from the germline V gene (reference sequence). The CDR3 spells CASSPAPGQDEQYF. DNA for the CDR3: TGTGCCAGCAGCCCGGCTCCAGGACAGGACGAGCAGTACTTC.

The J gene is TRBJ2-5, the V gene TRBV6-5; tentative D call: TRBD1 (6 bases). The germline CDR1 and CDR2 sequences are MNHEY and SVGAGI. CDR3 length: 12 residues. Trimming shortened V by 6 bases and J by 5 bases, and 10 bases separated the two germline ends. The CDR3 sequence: CASRDRRETQYF. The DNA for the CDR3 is TGTGCCAGCAGGGACAGAAGGGAGACCCAGTACTTC.